This T cell receptor beta chain was recorded in a study of blood T cell repertoires in COVID-19. Germline CDR1 WSHSY, CDR2 SAAADI. Trimming took 6 bases from V and 0 from J, leaving 15 bases between them. The CDR3 runs 17 residues. In the original processing: Estimation of nucleated cell counts was performed using reference gene primer amplification. The table came from immunoSEQ multiplex PCR; TCRdb's copy has only in-frame clones and leaves some out. V and J calls and clone size follow that table, whereas D and trimming were derived from the DNA. In the table there are 200,000 to 250,000 clones, about 85% of which are singletons.

Material for sequencing was peripheral blood. The receptor was isolated from a woman under 30 who had recovered from COVID-19. This chain connects TRBV10-2 to TRBJ1-6; D remains ambiguous. The CDR3 DNA reads as TGCGCCAGCAGAAGCACGGGAATGGGCTCCTATAATTCACCCCTCCACTTT. As protein: CASRSTGMGSYNSPLHF.